A selection of T cell receptor beta chains follows, all from one sample in a study of shared clonotypes between healthy human individuals. Produced via immunoSEQ multiplex PCR; TCRdb's table is partial and in-frame only. The data show over a million clones, around 78% seen once. Sequencing input: memory CD4+ T cells from PBMCs. The receptors were gathered from a man between 18 and 29 years old in good health. Some clones in this sample may be carry-over from other donors' samples. The CDR3 runs from the conserved cysteine through the conserved F or W. The D gene is left open where the match is weak. Some rows mark clone size as missing; the rest say once, few, many or name a class of expanded clone.

clone_size,j_call,v_call,d_call,cdr3_nt,cdr3_aa
NA,TRBJ2-2,TRBV6-1,NA,TGTGCCAGCAGTGAAGAGCCGGCCGCCGGGGAGCTGTTTTTT,CASSEEPAAGELFF
NA,TRBJ1-1,TRBV7-2,TRBD1,TGTGCCAGCAGCTCACAGGGGTTGAACACTGAAGCTTTCTTT,CASSSQGLNTEAFF
few,TRBJ1-1,TRBV30,NA,TGTGCCTGGAGTGCGCGAGTGGGCACTGAAGCTTTCTTT,CAWSARVGTEAFF
once,TRBJ2-7,TRBV7-9,NA,TGTGCCAGCAGCTCCCCCCGCAGGGGCGATACCTACGAGCAGTACTTC,CASSSPRRGDTYEQYF
few,TRBJ1-2,TRBV4-1,NA,TGCGCCAGCAGCCAAGGGAATCGGTTTGGGAGGGAGGGCGGCGGCTACACCTTC,CASSQGNRFGREGGGYTF
NA,TRBJ2-2,TRBV2,TRBD2,TGTGCCAGCAGTGAACCCGGGACTAGCGGGTTCGGCGGGGAGCTGTTTTTT,CASSEPGTSGFGGELFF
NA,TRBJ1-3,TRBV30,NA,TGTGCCTGGGATACGGGCCCGGGCCCCCAGGGTTTT,CAWDTGPGPQGF
few,TRBJ2-7,TRBV7-3,NA,TGTGCCAGCAGCTTAACGTCGCAGACATCCTACGAGCAGTACTTC,CASSLTSQTSYEQYF
NA,TRBJ2-6,TRBV7-2,NA,TGTGCCAGCAGCTTACGGGGGAATTCTGGGGCCAACGTCCTGACTTTC,CASSLRGNSGANVLTF
NA,TRBJ2-1,TRBV11-2,TRBD2,TGTGCCAGCACTACTAGCGGGAGGGCCTCCTCCTACAATGAGCAGTTCTTC,CASTTSGRASSYNEQFF
NA,TRBJ1-1,TRBV5-8,TRBD1,TGTGCCAGCAGCTTGGGGACAGGGAGGAACACTGAAGCTTTCTTT,CASSLGTGRNTEAFF
NA,TRBJ1-5,TRBV28,NA,TGTGCCAGCAGTTTCTCCGAGTGGCAGCCCCAGCATTTT,CASSFSEWQPQHF
few,TRBJ1-1,TRBV19,NA,TGTGCCAGTAGTATCAAATCGGGAGGGCCGCCTCTGAAGCGGGCTGAAGCTTTCTTT,CASSIKSGGPPLKRAEAFF
NA,TRBJ1-3,TRBV5-6,NA,TGTGCCAGCAGCTTCAATCCACACGGAAACACCATATATTTT,CASSFNPHGNTIYF
NA,TRBJ2-6,TRBV5-6,NA,TGTGCCAGCAGCTTCCAAGGGAGTGAGTCTGGGGCCAACGTCCTGACTTTC,CASSFQGSESGANVLTF
once,TRBJ2-7,TRBV28,NA,TGTGCCAGCACCCCTCCTGGCGACGAGCAGTACTTC,CASTPPGDEQYF
NA,TRBJ1-1,TRBV6-1,TRBD1,TGTGCCAGCAGTGGGACAGGTGACACAGGAGCTTTCTTT,CASSGTGDTGAFF
NA,TRBJ2-5,TRBV7-2,TRBD1,TGTGCCAGCAGCTTCCAAACAGGGGGAGAGACCCAGTACTTC,CASSFQTGGETQYF
NA,TRBJ1-1,TRBV28,TRBD1,TGTGCCAGCAGGGCAGGGGGAAGGGTGGACACTGAAGCTTTCTTT,CASRAGGRVDTEAFF
once,TRBJ2-5,TRBV6-5,TRBD1,TGTGCCAGCCGGCCCTGGGGACAGGGGGAGACCCAGTACTTC,CASRPWGQGETQYF
NA,TRBJ2-3,TRBV11-2,TRBD2,TGTGCCAGCAGCTTTTCGGGGACTAGCGGCACAGATACGCAGTATTTT,CASSFSGTSGTDTQYF
NA,TRBJ2-7,TRBV5-1,TRBD1,TGCGCCAGCAGCGGGGGCGGGACAGGGGTCTACGAGCAGTACTTC,CASSGGGTGVYEQYF
NA,TRBJ1-2,TRBV18,NA,TGTGCCAGCTCGTCAGGAGCCCGGGCGAACTATGGCTACACCTTC,CASSSGARANYGYTF
NA,TRBJ2-7,TRBV5-1,NA,TGCGCCAGCAGCTTGGGACCGGCAGGGGAGCAGTACTTC,CASSLGPAGEQYF
NA,TRBJ1-5,TRBV28,NA,TGTGCCAGCACCACTGATCAGCCCCAGCATTTT,CASTTDQPQHF
NA,TRBJ2-6,TRBV7-2,NA,TGTGCCAGCAGCTTCAAGGAGGGCGGGACTGGGGCCAACGTCCTGACTTTC,CASSFKEGGTGANVLTF
NA,TRBJ2-3,TRBV7-9,TRBD2,TGTGCCAGCAGCCGAACACTAGCGGGAGGGCAAGATACGCAGTATTTT,CASSRTLAGGQDTQYF
NA,TRBJ1-5,TRBV19,NA,TGTGCCAGTAGTATACTCATCCAAAGCAATCAGCCCCAGCATTTT,CASSILIQSNQPQHF
NA,TRBJ2-5,TRBV14,TRBD1,TGTGCCAGCAGCCCCTTATGGGGACAGGGGAAGTATCTAGAGACCCAGTACTTC,CASSPLWGQGKYLETQYF
NA,TRBJ1-2,TRBV9,NA,TGTGCCAGCAGCGTGTCCCTGGAGTCCGGGGAAGGCTACACCTTC,CASSVSLESGEGYTF
NA,TRBJ1-4,TRBV4-3,NA,TGCGCCAGCAGCCCCGTTTTCGGGGGGCGTGAAAAACTGTTTTTT,CASSPVFGGREKLFF
NA,TRBJ1-5,TRBV6-5,NA,TGTGCCAGCAGCGTGGGAGGAGGCAATCAGCCCCAGCATTTT,CASSVGGGNQPQHF
NA,TRBJ1-2,TRBV5-6,NA,TGTGCCAGCAGCTTAGACAGGAATTATGGCTACACCTTC,CASSLDRNYGYTF
NA,TRBJ2-7,TRBV19,NA,TGTGCCAGTAGTGCTTTACGGGGACCCTCCTACGAGCAGTACTTC,CASSALRGPSYEQYF
NA,TRBJ1-5,TRBV10-1,NA,TGCGCCACACCCGCCGGGACCGAGTATAAGTCCCAGCATTTT,CATPAGTEYKSQHF
NA,TRBJ2-5,TRBV2,TRBD1,TGTGCCAGCCTCAGGGGGCTAAAAGAGACCCAGTACTTC,CASLRGLKETQYF
NA,TRBJ2-5,TRBV9,NA,TGTGCCAGCAGCCCAGGGATCCAAGAGACCCAGTACTTC,CASSPGIQETQYF
NA,TRBJ2-1,TRBV4-1,TRBD2,TGCGCCAGCAGCCAAGAAAGGGCTAGCGGAAACAATGAGCAGTTCTTC,CASSQERASGNNEQFF
NA,TRBJ1-2,TRBV18,NA,TGTGCCAGCTCACCCCGGAAAGGGACCAGCTATGGCTACACCTTC,CASSPRKGTSYGYTF
NA,TRBJ1-5,TRBV2,NA,TGTGCCAGCCGGCAGGGAGAGCGGAATCAGCCCCAGCATTTT,CASRQGERNQPQHF
NA,TRBJ2-3,TRBV10-3,TRBD2,TGTGCCATCGGACTAGGTCCAGATACGCAGTATTTT,CAIGLGPDTQYF
few,TRBJ2-2,TRBV28,NA,TGTGCCAGCAGTTTAAGGCGCGGGACTTTCAACACCGGGGAGCTGTTTTTT,CASSLRRGTFNTGELFF
NA,TRBJ1-5,TRBV7-2,NA,TGTGCCAGCAACCCGGGGCCCCCGGTTGGGTATCAGCCCCAGCATTTT,CASNPGPPVGYQPQHF
NA,TRBJ2-1,TRBV7-3,NA,TGTGCCAGCAGCCCTCCCGGGACCTACAATGAGCAGTTCTTC,CASSPPGTYNEQFF
NA,TRBJ2-7,TRBV7-2,NA,TGTGCCAGCAGCAGAAGGACGAACGAGCAGTACTTC,CASSRRTNEQYF
NA,TRBJ2-7,TRBV5-6,TRBD1,TGTGCCAGCAGCCCTCTTGAAGGGGGCAGGGAGCAGTACTTC,CASSPLEGGREQYF
NA,TRBJ2-5,TRBV20-1,NA,TGCAGTGCTATACAAGAGACCCAGTACTTC,CSAIQETQYF
NA,TRBJ1-4,TRBV4-1,TRBD1,TGCGCCAGCAGCGTCAGGGGGGTGGGCGGGGCGAATGAAAAACTGTTTTTT,CASSVRGVGGANEKLFF
NA,TRBJ2-7,TRBV28,NA,TGTGCCAGCAATACGATTGCAGGGGTACTGCGCGAGCAGTACTTC,CASNTIAGVLREQYF
many,TRBJ2-3,TRBV29-1,NA,TGCAGCGTCCAAGGGGGGTCAGGGGTCGATACGCAGTATTTT,CSVQGGSGVDTQYF
NA,TRBJ2-5,TRBV6-1,NA,TGTGCCAGCAGTGGGTACAGGGAGGGAGAGACCCAGTACTTC,CASSGYREGETQYF
few,TRBJ2-2,TRBV7-2,TRBD1,TGTGCCAGCAGCTGGCAGGGGGAGTCGGAGCTGTTTTTT,CASSWQGESELFF
NA,TRBJ2-1,TRBV5-1,TRBD2,TGCGCCAGCAGCCACCCCGGGACTAGCGGGAGCAAATCCTACAATGAGCAGTTCTTC,CASSHPGTSGSKSYNEQFF
NA,TRBJ2-5,TRBV6-1,NA,TGTGCCAGCAGTGTGACAACGGACTCACCCTGGGAGACCCAGTACTTC,CASSVTTDSPWETQYF
NA,TRBJ2-4,TRBV18,TRBD2,TGTGCCAGCTCACCAGGGACTAGCGGGAGCGCAACCATAGCCAAAAACATTCAGTACTTC,CASSPGTSGSATIAKNIQYF
once,TRBJ1-6,TRBV5-6,NA,TGTGCCAGCAGCTTCTTAGGGACCAATTCACCCCTCCACTTT,CASSFLGTNSPLHF
NA,TRBJ1-6,TRBV27,NA,TGTGCCAGCGGCGCCCCCGGGTTAGGGTCACCCCTCCACTTT,CASGAPGLGSPLHF
NA,TRBJ1-2,TRBV5-4,TRBD1,TGTGCCAGCAGGGTACAGGGGTTGAATGGCTACACCTTC,CASRVQGLNGYTF
many,TRBJ1-2,TRBV5-6,TRBD1,TGTGCCAGCAGCTTGGGGACAGGGGTCGGTTTCTATGGCTACACCTTC,CASSLGTGVGFYGYTF
few,TRBJ2-2,TRBV7-8,TRBD2,TGTGCCAGCAGCCAGACTAGCGGGGGGCTGTTCGGAGAGCTGTTTTTT,CASSQTSGGLFGELFF